The TCR beta chain described here comes from a study of blood T cell repertoires in COVID-19 (dated by TCRdb to the early 2020s). Notes on the research overall: Samples covering the acute and convalescent phases of COVID-19 were provided by collaborators in the United States, Italy and Spain. Subjects who had been exposed to COVID-19, were actively infected with it, or had recovered from it provided the deeply sampled blood TCRbeta repertoires that made up the dataset. The material from the prospective study consisted of cDNA or gDNA derived from T cells, B-cell-depleted T cells, or PBMCs. A freely available public database, intended as a resource for researchers studying the immune response to SARS-CoV-2, is where the repertoires were released. Sample metadata almost always included a de-identified subject ID, COVID-19 status, age in years and sex. Where available, HLA class I and class II types were taken from metadata supplied by the sample provider and were not determined by assay-based typing. Samples came from the ongoing ImmuneRACE study (first 160 participants) plus 1,254 subjects from 6 global collaborators. Results the study describes overall, beyond this receptor: Clinical and demographic metadata were provided uncurated, with the amount varying by source and participant.

The CDR3 goes from the cysteine to the phenylalanine over 15 residues. Only the CDR3 region is kept as DNA, spanning 45 bases read in frame from base 1. The germline V gene provides CDR1 SGHRS and CDR2 YFSETQ. The junction carries 17 bases between V and J, which are trimmed by 7 bases and 1 base respectively. The collaborating institutions used their own protocols to collect whole blood in K2EDTA tubes. For TCRbeta analysis, collaborators shipped samples as frozen whole blood, isolated PBMCs, or DNA extracted from either of those sample types. In its sample, this clone was seen once. Its antigen is not yet known. No base-level quality is on record; no much larger clone is a single base apart. TCRbeta CDR3 regions were amplified from genomic DNA by means of the immunoSEQ Assay, a bias-controlled multiplex PCR. The study's processing was this. The number of nucleated cells in each sample was estimated from the amplification of reference gene primers within the assay. To quantify the absolute abundance of each unique TCRbeta CDR3 rearrangement, sequence reads were collapsed and filtered. For each sample, productive Simpson clonality was calculated as the square root of Simpson's diversity index over productive rearrangements. TCRdb stores this immuneACCESS table with in-frame sequences only. Part of the clones is absent; in the studies checked, under half of the shortfall reflects unresolved V genes, and no reason is known for the rest. D and trimming come from the DNA, and the V and J calls and clone size come from that table. This sample holds just under 55,000 clones; 90% were observed only once. About 4% of the sample is taken by the ten largest.

The TCR comes from a man aged 45 to 65 with acute or convalescent COVID-19. The sequence links TRBV5-1 to TRBJ1-1; tentative D gene TRBD1, with 5 bases matching. Sequencing was performed on peripheral blood. At the DNA level, the sequence is TGCGCCAGCGGGAAACTGGCCAGGGAGAACACTGAAGCTTTCTTT. Its coded protein is CASGKLARENTEAFF.